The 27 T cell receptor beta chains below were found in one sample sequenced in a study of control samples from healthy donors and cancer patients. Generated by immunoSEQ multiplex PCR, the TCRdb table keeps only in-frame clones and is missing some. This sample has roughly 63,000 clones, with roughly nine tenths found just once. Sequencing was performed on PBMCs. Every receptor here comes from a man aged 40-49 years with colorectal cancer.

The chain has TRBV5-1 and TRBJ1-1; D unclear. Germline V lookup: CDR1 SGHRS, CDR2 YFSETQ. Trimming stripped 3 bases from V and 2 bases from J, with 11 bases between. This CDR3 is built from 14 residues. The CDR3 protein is CASSSGPGNTEAFF. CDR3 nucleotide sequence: TGCGCCAGCAGCTCCGGCCCGGGCAACACTGAAGCTTTCTTT.

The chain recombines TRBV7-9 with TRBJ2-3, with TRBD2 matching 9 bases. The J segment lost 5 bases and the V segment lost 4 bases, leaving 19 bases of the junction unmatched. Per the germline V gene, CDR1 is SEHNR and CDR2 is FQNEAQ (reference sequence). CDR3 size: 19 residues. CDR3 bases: TGTGCCAGCAGCTCGGACGTCTCCCGGCGGGGGGGCATCGGAGATACGCAGTATTTT. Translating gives CASSSDVSRRGGIGDTQYF.

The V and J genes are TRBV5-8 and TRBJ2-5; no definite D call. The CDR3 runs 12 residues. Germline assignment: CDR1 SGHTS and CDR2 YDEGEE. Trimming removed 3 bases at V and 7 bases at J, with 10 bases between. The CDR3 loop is CASSSYQRTQYF. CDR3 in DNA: TGTGCCAGCAGCTCCTACCAGCGGACCCAGTACTTC.

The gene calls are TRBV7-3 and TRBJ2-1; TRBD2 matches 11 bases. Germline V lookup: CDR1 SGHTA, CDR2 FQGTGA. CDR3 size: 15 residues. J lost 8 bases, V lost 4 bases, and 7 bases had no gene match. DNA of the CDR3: TGTGCCAGCAGCTCCTCCGGGACTAGCGGCGATGAGCAGTTCTTC. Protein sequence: CASSSSGTSGDEQFF. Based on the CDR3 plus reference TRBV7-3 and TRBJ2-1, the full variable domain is GAGVSQTPSNKVTEKGKYVELRCDPISGHTALYWYRQSLGQGPEFLIYFQGTGAADDSGLPNDRFFAVRPEGSVSTLKIQRTERGDSAVYLCASSSSGTSGDEQFFGPGTRLTVL.

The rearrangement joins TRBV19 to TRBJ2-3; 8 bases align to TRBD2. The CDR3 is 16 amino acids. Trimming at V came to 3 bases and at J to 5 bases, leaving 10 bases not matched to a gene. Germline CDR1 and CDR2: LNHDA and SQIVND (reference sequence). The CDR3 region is CASSMLAGGVIDTQYF. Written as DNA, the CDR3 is TGTGCCAGTAGTATGTTGGCGGGGGGAGTAATAGATACGCAGTATTTT.

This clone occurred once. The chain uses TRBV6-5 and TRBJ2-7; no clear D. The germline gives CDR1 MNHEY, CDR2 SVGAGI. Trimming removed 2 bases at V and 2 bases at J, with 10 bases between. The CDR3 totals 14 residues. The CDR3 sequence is CASSYGPGPYEQYF. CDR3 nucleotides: TGTGCCAGCAGTTACGGTCCAGGACCCTACGAGCAGTACTTC.

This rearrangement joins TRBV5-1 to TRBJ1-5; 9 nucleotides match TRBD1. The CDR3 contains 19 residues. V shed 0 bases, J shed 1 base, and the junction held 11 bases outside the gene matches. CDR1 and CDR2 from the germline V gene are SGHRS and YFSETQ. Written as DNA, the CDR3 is TGCGCCAGCAGCTTGGGAATTACAGGGGGCAGCGCGAGCAATCAGCCCCAGCATTTT. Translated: CASSLGITGGSASNQPQHF.

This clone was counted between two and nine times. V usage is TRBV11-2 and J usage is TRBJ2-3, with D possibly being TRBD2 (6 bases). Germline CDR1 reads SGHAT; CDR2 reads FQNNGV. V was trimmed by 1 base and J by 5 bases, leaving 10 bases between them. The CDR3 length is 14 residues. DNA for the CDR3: TGTGCCAGCAGCTTAGTAAGCGGGCTAGATACGCAGTATTTT. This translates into CASSLVSGLDTQYF.

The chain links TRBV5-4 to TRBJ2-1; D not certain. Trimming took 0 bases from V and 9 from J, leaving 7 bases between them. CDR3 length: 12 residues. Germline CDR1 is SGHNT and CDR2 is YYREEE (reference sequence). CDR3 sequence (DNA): TGTGCCAGCAGCTTGGGACGGAGTGAGCAGTTCTTC. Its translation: CASSLGRSEQFF.

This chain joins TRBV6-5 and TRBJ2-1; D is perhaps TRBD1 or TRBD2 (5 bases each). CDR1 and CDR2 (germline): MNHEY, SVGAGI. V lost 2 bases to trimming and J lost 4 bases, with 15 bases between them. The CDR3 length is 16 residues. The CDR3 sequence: CASSYMVGTFYNEQFF. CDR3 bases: TGTGCCAGCAGTTACATGGTGGGGACCTTTTACAATGAGCAGTTCTTC.

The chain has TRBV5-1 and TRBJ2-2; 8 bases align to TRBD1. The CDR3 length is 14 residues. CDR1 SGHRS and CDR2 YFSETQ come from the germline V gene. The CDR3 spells CAVRQGTNTGELFF. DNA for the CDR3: TGCGCTGTTCGACAGGGGACGAACACCGGGGAGCTGTTTTTT.

The CDR3 nucleotides are TGTGCCAGCAGTTTAGAACAGGGTAGCTCCTACGAGCAGTACTTC. This encodes CASSLEQGSSYEQYF. The J gene is TRBJ2-7, the V gene TRBV27, with D possibly TRBD1 on 6 matching bases. CDR1 MNHEY and CDR2 SMNVEV come from the germline V gene (reference sequence). This CDR3 comprises 15 residues. V lost 2 bases and J 0 bases, leaving 11 bases between the germline ends.

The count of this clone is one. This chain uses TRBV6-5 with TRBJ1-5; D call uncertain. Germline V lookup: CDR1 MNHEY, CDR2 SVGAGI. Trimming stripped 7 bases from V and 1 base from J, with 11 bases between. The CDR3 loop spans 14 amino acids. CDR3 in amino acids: CASKPDASNQPQHF. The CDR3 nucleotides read TGTGCCAGCAAACCCGACGCGAGCAATCAGCCCCAGCATTTT.

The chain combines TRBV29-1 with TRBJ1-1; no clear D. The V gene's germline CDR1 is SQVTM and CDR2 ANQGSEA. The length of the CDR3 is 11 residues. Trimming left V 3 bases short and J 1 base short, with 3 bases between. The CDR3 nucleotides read TGCAGCGTTGATGGGAACACTGAAGCTTTCTTT. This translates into CSVDGNTEAFF.

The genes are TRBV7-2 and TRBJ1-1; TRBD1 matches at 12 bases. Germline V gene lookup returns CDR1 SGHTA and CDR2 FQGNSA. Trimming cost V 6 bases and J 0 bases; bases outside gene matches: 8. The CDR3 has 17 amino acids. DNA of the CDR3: TGTGCCAGCAGACCGGGACAGGGGGCGTCGGTGAACACTGAAGCTTTCTTT. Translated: CASRPGQGASVNTEAFF.

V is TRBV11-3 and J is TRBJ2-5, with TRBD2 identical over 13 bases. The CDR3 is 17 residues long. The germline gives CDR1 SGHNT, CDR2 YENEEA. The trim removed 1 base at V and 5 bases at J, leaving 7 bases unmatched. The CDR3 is CASSLGGLAGVMETQYF. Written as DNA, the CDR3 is TGTGCCAGCAGCTTAGGAGGACTAGCGGGGGTGATGGAGACCCAGTACTTC.

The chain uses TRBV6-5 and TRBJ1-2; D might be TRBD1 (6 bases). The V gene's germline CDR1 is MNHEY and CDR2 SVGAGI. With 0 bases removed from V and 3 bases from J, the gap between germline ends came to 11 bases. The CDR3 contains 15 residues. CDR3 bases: TGTGCCAGCAGTTACTCGTCAGGGGAGGACTATGGCTACACCTTC. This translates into CASSYSSGEDYGYTF.

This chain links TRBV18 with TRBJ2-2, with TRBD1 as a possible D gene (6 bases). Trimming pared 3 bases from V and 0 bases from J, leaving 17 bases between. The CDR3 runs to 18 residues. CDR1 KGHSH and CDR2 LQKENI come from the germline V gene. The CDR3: CASSPPGRTVSNTGELFF. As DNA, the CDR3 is TGTGCCAGCTCACCCCCCGGTAGGACAGTGTCGAACACCGGGGAGCTGTTTTTT.

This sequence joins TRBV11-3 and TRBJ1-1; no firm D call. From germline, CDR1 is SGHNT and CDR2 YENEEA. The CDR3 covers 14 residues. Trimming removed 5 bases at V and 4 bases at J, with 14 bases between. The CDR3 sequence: CASSEGGVGTEAFF. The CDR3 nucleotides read TGTGCCAGCAGCGAGGGCGGGGTGGGCACTGAAGCTTTCTTT.

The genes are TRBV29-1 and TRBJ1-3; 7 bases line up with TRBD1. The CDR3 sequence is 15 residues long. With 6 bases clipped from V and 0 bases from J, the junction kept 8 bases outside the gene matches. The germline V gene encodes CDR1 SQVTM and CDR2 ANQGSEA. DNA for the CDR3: TGCAGCGTGTCGGCTGACAGGGCCTCTGGAAACACCATATATTTT. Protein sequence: CSVSADRASGNTIYF.

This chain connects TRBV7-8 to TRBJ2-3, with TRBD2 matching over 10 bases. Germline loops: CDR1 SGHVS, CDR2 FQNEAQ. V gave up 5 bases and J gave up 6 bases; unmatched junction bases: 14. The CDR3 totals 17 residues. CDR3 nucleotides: TGTGCCAGCAGCCCACTCCTCCAGCGGGGGGGCTTGGATACGCAGTATTTT. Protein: CASSPLLQRGGLDTQYF. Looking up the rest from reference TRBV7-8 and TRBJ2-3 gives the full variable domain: GAGVSQSPRYKVAKRGQDVALRCDPISGHVSLFWYQQALGQGPEFLTYFQNEAQLDKSGLPSDRFFAERPEGSVSTLKIQRTQQEDSAVYLCASSPLLQRGGLDTQYFGPGTRLTVL.

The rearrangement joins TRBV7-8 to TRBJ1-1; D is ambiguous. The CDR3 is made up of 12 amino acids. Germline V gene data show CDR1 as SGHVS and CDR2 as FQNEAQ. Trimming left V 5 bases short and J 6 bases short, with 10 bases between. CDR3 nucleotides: TGTGCCAGCAGCCCAAGGGAGGCTGAAGCTTTCTTT. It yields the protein CASSPREAEAFF.

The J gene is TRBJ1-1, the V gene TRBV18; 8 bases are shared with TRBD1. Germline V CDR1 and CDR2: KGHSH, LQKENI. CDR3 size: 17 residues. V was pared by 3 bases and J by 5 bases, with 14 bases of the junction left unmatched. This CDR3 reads CASSPGQGAGLGTEAFF. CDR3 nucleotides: TGTGCCAGCTCACCGGGGCAGGGGGCCGGGTTGGGAACTGAAGCTTTCTTT.

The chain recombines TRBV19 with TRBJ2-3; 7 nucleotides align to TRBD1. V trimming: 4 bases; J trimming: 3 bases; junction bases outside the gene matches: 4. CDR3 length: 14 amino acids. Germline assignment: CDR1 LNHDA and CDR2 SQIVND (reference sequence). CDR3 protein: CASSTDRLTDTQYF. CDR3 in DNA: TGTGCCAGTAGTACGGACAGGTTGACAGATACGCAGTATTTT.

The CDR3 sequence: CASREQGSNEKLFF. The DNA for the CDR3 is TGTGCCAGCAGGGAACAGGGAAGTAATGAAAAACTGTTTTTT. The J gene is TRBJ1-4, the V gene TRBV2, with D tentatively TRBD1 (6 bases). Trimming removed 6 bases from V and 4 bases from J, with 12 bases in between. The length of the CDR3 is 14 residues. Per the germline V gene, CDR1 is SNHLY and CDR2 is FYNNEI.

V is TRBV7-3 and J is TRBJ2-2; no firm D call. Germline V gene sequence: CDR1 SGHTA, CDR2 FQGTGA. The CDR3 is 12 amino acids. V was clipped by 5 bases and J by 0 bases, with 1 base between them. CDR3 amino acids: CASSPNTGELFF. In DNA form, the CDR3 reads TGTGCCAGCAGCCCGAACACCGGGGAGCTGTTTTTT.

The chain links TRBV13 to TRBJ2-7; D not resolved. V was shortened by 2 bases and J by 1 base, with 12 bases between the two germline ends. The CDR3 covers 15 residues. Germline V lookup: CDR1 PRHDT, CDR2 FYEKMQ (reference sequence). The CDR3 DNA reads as TGTGCCAGCAGCTTAAAAGGGTTTGGATCCTACGAGCAGTACTTC. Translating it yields CASSLKGFGSYEQYF.